This T cell receptor beta chain was captured in a study of T-cell reconstitution after alpha-beta-depleted transplantation in children. General observations from the study: As was reported, about two months after transplant, alpha-beta T cells came from several hundred expanded graft clones. It was newly produced T cells that mostly accounted for T-cell counts and diversity one year after transplant.

Molecular barcoding with unique molecular identifiers was used for the TCRbeta library. TCRdb re-called the PCR reads with MiXCR, one entry per CDR3 protein. The sample lists fewer than 550,000 distinct CDR3 sequences; around 10% were seen once. CDR3 length: 19 residues. The germline V gene has CDR1 ENHRY and CDR2 SYGVKD. V dropped 5 bases and J dropped 7 bases, with 30 bases sitting between them. Worth noting for this clonotype: The antigen is unknown.

The chain employs TRBV10-3 and TRBJ2-1; D may match TRBD1 or TRBD2 (5 bases each). The TCR was taken from a female patient aged 2-9 years who had a stem cell transplant for aplastic anemia, so the T cells may come from the graft donor. Sequencing was performed on PBMCs, mostly from graft donor cells, taken 180 days after TCRalphabeta/CD19-depleted stem cell transplant. CDR3 DNA sequence: TGTGCCATCAGTTTAGCGCTGGGCGCCGGGACCCTTGTAGGGAATGAGCAGTTCTTC. Its protein is CAISLALGAGTLVGNEQFF.